Below, 5 T cell receptor beta chains from the same sample are listed, as sequenced in a study of cytomegalovirus exposure and HLA in healthy donors. Use of 60 Vbeta and 13 Jbeta primers characterized the PCR. Profiled with immunoSEQ multiplex PCR; TCRdb holds only in-frame clones, not every one. Among 150,000 to 200,000 clones listed, around 84% were seen once. Material for sequencing was PBMCs. The receptor set was obtained from a middle-aged man in good health and CMV-seropositive.

The J gene is TRBJ2-2, the V gene TRBV5-1, with 7 bases lining up with TRBD2. The length of the CDR3 is 15 residues. Germline CDR1 is SGHRS and CDR2 is YFSETQ. The V segment lost 4 bases and the J segment 1 base; nucleotides outside the gene matches: 4. The CDR3 sequence is CASSPRTRNTGELFF. DNA for the CDR3: TGCGCCAGCAGCCCCCGGACTAGGAACACCGGGGAGCTGTTTTTT.

This chain links TRBV9 with TRBJ2-7; TRBD1 is a possible D gene (7 bases). CDR3 size: 16 residues. CDR1 is SGDLS, CDR2 YYNGEE, per germline. V lost 0 bases to trimming and J lost 2 bases, with 15 bases between them. The CDR3 nucleotides are TGTGCCAGCAGCGTAGCGGGGGACAGTGTTGCCTACGAGCAGTACTTC. It codes for CASSVAGDSVAYEQYF.

About this clone: This CDR3 is also generated by other DNA sequences in the sample. V and J are TRBV6-1 and TRBJ2-7, with 8 positions matching TRBD1. The V segment lost 5 bases and the J segment 9 bases; nucleotides outside the gene matches: 9. Germline V lookup: CDR1 MNHNS, CDR2 SASEGT. This CDR3 region has 13 residues. The CDR3 is CASSTGQVPRQYV. CDR3 sequence (DNA): TGTGCCAGCAGTACGGGACAGGTACCAAGGCAGTACGTC.

The chain combines TRBV7-9 with TRBJ1-1; D uncertain. Trimming removed 1 base from V and 0 bases from J, with 6 bases in between. The CDR3 spans 14 residues. The germline V gene encodes CDR1 SEHNR and CDR2 FQNEAQ (reference sequence). The CDR3 DNA sequence: TGTGCCAGCAGCTTAGGGGCGATGAACACTGAAGCTTTCTTT. Its translation is CASSLGAMNTEAFF.

The rearrangement joins TRBV11-2 to TRBJ2-3; 7 bases line up with TRBD1. The CDR3 length is 15 residues. Germline trimming cut 5 bases from V and 3 bases from J; bases unmatched to any gene: 8. Germline CDR1 SGHAT, CDR2 FQNNGV. This CDR3 is CASSKRDSFTDTQYF. As DNA, the CDR3 is TGTGCCAGCAGCAAGAGGGACAGCTTTACAGATACGCAGTATTTT.